The source of this T cell receptor beta chain is a study of blood T cell repertoires in COVID-19. The CDR3 loop spans 13 amino acids. Between the trimmed V and J ends, which lost 6 bases and 3 bases, there was a span of 11 bases. The germline V gene has CDR1 SGHDN and CDR2 FVKESK. Some clones are missing from TCRdb's copy, which holds only in-frame ones; the method was immunoSEQ multiplex PCR. The table records hundreds of thousands of clones, roughly nine tenths of them present only once. The clonotype originates from a woman in her late teens or twenties who had recovered from COVID-19. Sequencing was performed on peripheral blood. This chain connects TRBV14 to TRBJ1-2; perhaps TRBD1 as D (6 bases). CDR3 DNA sequence: TGTGCCAGCAGACAGGGTGGCGACTATGGCTACACCTTC. Its translation is CASRQGGDYGYTF.